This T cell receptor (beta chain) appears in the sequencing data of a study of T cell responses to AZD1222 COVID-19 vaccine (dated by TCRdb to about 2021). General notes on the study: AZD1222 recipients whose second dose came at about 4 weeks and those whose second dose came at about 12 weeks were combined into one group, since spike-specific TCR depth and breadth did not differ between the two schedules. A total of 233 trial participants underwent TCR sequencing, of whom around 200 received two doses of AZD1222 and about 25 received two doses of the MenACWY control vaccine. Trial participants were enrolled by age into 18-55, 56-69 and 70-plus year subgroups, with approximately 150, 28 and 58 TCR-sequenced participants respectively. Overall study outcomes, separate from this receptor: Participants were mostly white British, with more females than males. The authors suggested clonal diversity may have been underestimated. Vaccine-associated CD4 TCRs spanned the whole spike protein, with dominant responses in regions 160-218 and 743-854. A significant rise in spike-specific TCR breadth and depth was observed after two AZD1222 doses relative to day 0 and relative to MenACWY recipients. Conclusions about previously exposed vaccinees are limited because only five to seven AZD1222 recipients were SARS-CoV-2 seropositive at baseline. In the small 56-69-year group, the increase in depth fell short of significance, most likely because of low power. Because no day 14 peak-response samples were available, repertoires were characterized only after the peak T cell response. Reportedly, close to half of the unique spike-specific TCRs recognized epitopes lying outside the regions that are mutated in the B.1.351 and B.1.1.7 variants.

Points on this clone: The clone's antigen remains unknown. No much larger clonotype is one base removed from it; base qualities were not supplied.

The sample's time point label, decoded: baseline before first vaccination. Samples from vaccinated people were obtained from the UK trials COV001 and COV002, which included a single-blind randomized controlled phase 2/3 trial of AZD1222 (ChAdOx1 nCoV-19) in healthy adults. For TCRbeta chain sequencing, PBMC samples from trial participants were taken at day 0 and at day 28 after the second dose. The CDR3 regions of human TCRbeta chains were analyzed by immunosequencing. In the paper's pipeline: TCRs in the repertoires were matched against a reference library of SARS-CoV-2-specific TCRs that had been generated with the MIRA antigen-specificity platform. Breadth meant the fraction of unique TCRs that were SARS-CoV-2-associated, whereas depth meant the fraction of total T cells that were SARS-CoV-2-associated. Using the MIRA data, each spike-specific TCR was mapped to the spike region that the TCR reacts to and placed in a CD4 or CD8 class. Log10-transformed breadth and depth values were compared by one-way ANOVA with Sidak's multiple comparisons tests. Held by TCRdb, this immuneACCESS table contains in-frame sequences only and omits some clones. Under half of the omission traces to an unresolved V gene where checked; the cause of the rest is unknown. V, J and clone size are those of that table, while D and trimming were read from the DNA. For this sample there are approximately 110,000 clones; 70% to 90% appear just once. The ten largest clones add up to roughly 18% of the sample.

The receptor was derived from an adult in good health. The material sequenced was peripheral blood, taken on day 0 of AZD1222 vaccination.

The CDR3 region: CATSGTGLSYEQYF. The nucleotides are TGTGCCACCAGCGGTACCGGGCTCTCCTACGAGCAGTACTTC. The sequence joins TRBV15 to TRBJ2-7, with an unclear D gene assignment. The V end loses 5 bases and the J end loses 0 bases, and a stretch of 11 bases separates them. CDR1 is given as LNHNV and CDR2 as YYDKDF, both from the germline V gene (reference sequence). Taken from cysteine to phenylalanine, the CDR3 has 14 residues. The only DNA kept is the CDR3, 42 bases in frame from the first base.